Below are 11 T cell receptor beta chains sequenced from a single sample in a study of T-cell reconstitution after alpha-beta-depleted transplantation in children. Preparation of the TCRbeta library used unique molecular identifiers. TCRdb re-called the PCR reads with MiXCR, one entry per CDR3 protein. The sample holds more than 550,000 distinct CDR3 sequences, 8% to 11% seen once. Sequencing was performed on PBMCs from the stem cell graft donor, taken from the stem cell graft. These receptor sequences come from a human donor who donated a stem cell graft to a child with acute myeloid leukemia.

This clonotype was recorded a few times. The chain is built from TRBV27 and TRBJ2-7, with TRBD2 matching over 9 bases. Per germline, CDR1 MNHEY and CDR2 SMNVEV (reference sequence). V trimming: 5 bases; J trimming: 6 bases; junction bases outside the gene matches: 11. CDR3 length equals 15 residues. The CDR3 spells CASSPQGGRAVEQYF. The CDR3 nucleotides are TGTGCCAGCAGTCCCCAGGGCGGGAGGGCGGTCGAGCAGTACTTC.

This clonotype appeared a few times. The rearrangement uses TRBV4-3 and TRBJ1-6; maybe TRBD1 (6 bases). With 4 bases removed from V and 9 bases from J, the gap between germline ends came to 19 bases. The V gene's germline CDR1 is LGHNA and CDR2 YSLEER. The CDR3 consists of 16 residues. The chain's CDR3 is CASSPNTGWASSPLHF. The CDR3 DNA follows: TGCGCCAGCAGCCCTAATACAGGGTGGGCAAGTTCACCCCTCCACTTT.

This clonotype was counted many times. The chain carries TRBV7-9 and TRBJ2-1; 8 bases fit TRBD1. V gave up 4 bases and J gave up 9 bases; unmatched junction bases: 5. CDR3 size: 13 residues. The germline gives CDR1 SEHNR, CDR2 FQNEAQ (reference sequence). The CDR3 loop reads CASSSRGRGEQFF. Here the CDR3 DNA reads TGTGCCAGCAGCTCCAGGGGGCGGGGTGAGCAGTTCTTC.

The V gene is TRBV5-1, the J gene TRBJ1-4; perhaps TRBD1 as D (6 bases). In germline, CDR1 is SGHRS, CDR2 YFSETQ. This CDR3 region has 14 residues. V lost 5 bases and J lost 3, with 11 bases in between. DNA of the CDR3: TGCGCCAGCAGGCTGACAGGCCCTAATGAAAAACTGTTTTTT. It translates to CASRLTGPNEKLFF.

The table lists this clonotype with many counts. The rearrangement joins TRBV5-1 to TRBJ2-3; no clear D gene. V lost 4 bases, J lost 0 bases, and 3 bases lay in between. The CDR3 consists of 12 residues. Germline lookup yields CDR1 SGHRS and CDR2 YFSETQ. The CDR3 bases are TGCGCCAGCAGCGGTAGCACAGATACGCAGTATTTT. This codes for CASSGSTDTQYF.

This clonotype has just a few counts. The rearrangement uses TRBV12-3 or TRBV12-4 and TRBJ2-1; a weak D match, TRBD2 (5 bases). The CDR3 length is 14 residues. V was trimmed by 5 bases and J by 4 bases, leaving 12 bases between them. Written as DNA, the CDR3 is TGTGCCAGCAGTCGCGGGCTCGGGTACAATGAGCAGTTCTTC. This gives the protein CASSRGLGYNEQFF.

A few counts support this clonotype. The chain couples TRBV5-6 to TRBJ2-3, with no clear D. The CDR3 sequence is 14 residues long. Germline-derived CDR1 and CDR2 are SGHDT and YYEEEE. Trimming removed 1 base from V and 0 bases from J, with 6 bases in between. The CDR3 DNA sequence: TGTGCCAGCAGCTTGCTTCGGAGCACAGATACGCAGTATTTT. Protein: CASSLLRSTDTQYF.

This rearrangement joins TRBV14 to TRBJ1-4; D is unclear. Trimming took 4 bases from V and 0 from J, leaving 12 bases between them. The CDR3 is 16 amino acids. Germline assignment: CDR1 SGHDN and CDR2 FVKESK. CDR3 residues: CASSRHIQTTNEKLFF. As DNA, the CDR3 is TGTGCCAGCAGCCGCCACATACAGACAACTAATGAAAAACTGTTTTTT.

On this clonotype itself: Relative to the germline gene, one junction end is altered; a read error may explain this. V usage is TRBV6-2 or TRBV6-3 and J usage is TRBJ1-2; perhaps TRBD1 as D (5 bases). The germline V gene has CDR1 MNHEY and CDR2 SVGEGT. The CDR3 is made up of 11 amino acids. The CDR3 DNA is TGTGCCAGCAGCGAACCGGGACGCCCTTTCTTC. As protein: CASSEPGRPFF.

The CDR3 here is CSAIRTSGPYEQYF. The DNA of the CDR3 is TGCAGTGCTATTCGGACTAGCGGGCCCTACGAGCAGTACTTC. This sequence joins TRBV20-1 and TRBJ2-7; the match to TRBD2 covers 11 bases. CDR3 length: 14 amino acids. The germline gives CDR1 DFQATT, CDR2 SNEGSKA (reference sequence). Trimming removed 4 bases from V and 2 bases from J; junction bases left unmatched: 4.

Only a few counts were recorded for this clonotype. The J gene is TRBJ1-1, the V gene TRBV4-1; D not resolved. The V gene's germline CDR1 is MGHRA and CDR2 YSYEKL. CDR3 length equals 14 residues. V was pared by 4 bases and J by 4 bases, with 13 bases between. The CDR3 DNA sequence: TGCGCCAGCAGCCCACTCAAACCTCTCACTGAAGCTTTCTTT. Its protein product is CASSPLKPLTEAFF.